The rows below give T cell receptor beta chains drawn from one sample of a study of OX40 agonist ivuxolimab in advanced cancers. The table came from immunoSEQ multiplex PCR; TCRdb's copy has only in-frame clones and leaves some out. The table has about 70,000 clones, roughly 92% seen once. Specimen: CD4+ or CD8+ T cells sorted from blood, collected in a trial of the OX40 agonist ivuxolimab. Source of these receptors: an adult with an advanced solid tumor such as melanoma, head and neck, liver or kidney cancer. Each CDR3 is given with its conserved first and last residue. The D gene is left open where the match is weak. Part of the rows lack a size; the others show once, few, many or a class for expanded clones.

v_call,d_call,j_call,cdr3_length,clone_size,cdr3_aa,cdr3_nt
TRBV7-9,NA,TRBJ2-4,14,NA,CASRQVEAKNIQYF,TGTGCCAGCCGACAGGTTGAGGCCAAAAACATTCAGTACTTC
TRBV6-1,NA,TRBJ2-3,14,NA,CASSVAGGPDTQYF,TGTGCCAGCAGTGTGGCAGGGGGGCCAGATACGCAGTATTTT
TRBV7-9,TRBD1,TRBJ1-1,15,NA,CASSLPRQGATEAFF,TGTGCCAGCAGCTTACCGAGACAGGGGGCCACTGAAGCTTTCTTT
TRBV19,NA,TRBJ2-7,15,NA,CASSNQGWDPYEQYF,TGTGCCAGTAGTAATCAGGGGTGGGACCCCTACGAGCAGTACTTC
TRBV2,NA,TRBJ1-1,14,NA,CASSVRGVGAEAFF,TGTGCCAGCAGTGTCCGGGGCGTGGGGGCTGAAGCTTTCTTT
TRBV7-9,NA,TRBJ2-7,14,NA,CASSGGTDHYEQYF,TGTGCCAGCAGCGGGGGGACAGATCACTACGAGCAGTACTTC
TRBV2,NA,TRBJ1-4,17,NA,CASSTGDTVSSNEKLFF,TGTGCCAGCAGTACAGGAGACACTGTCTCTAGTAATGAAAAACTGTTTTTT
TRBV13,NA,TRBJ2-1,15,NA,CASSLGTRFRNEQFF,TGTGCCAGCAGCTTAGGGACTAGATTCCGCAATGAGCAGTTCTTC
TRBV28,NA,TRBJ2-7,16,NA,CASRRHRLTGSYEQYF,TGTGCCAGCAGACGACACCGTTTGACAGGCTCCTACGAGCAGTACTTC
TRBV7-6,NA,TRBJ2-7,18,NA,CASSPTGVREPPPYEQYF,TGTGCCAGCAGCCCGACCGGGGTCAGGGAACCCCCCCCCTACGAGCAGTACTTC
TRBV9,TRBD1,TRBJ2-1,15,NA,CASSSAGTGYNEQFF,TGTGCCAGCAGCTCAGCCGGGACAGGATACAATGAGCAGTTCTTC
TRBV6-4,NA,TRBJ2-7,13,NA,CAIWDGSSYEQYF,TGTGCCATTTGGGACGGAAGCTCCTACGAGCAGTACTTC
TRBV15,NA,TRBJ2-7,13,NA,CATSGGRSYEQYF,TGTGCCACTTCCGGGGGCCGCTCCTACGAGCAGTACTTC
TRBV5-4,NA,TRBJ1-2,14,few,CASSPDSPNYGYTF,TGTGCCAGCAGCCCGGACAGTCCGAACTATGGCTACACCTTC
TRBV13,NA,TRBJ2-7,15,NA,CASSRPSAGTYEQYF,TGTGCCAGCAGCCGCCCGTCGGCAGGGACCTACGAGCAGTACTTC
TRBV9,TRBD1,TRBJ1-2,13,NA,CASSEGGAYGYTF,TGTGCCAGCAGCGAAGGGGGCGCCTATGGCTACACCTTC
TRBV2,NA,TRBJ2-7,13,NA,CASSDTSSYEQYF,TGTGCCAGCAGTGACACGAGCTCCTACGAGCAGTACTTC
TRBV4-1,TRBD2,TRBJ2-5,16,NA,CASSQGAASGGETQYF,TGCGCCAGCAGCCAAGGGGCTGCTAGCGGGGGAGAGACCCAGTACTTC
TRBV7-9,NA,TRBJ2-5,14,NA,CASSPPQGRETQYF,TGTGCCAGCAGCCCCCCCCAGGGGAGGGAGACCCAGTACTTC
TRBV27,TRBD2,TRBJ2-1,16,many,CASIGTGTSSYNEQFF,TGTGCCAGCATTGGTACCGGGACTAGCTCCTACAATGAGCAGTTCTTC